This TCR beta chain is drawn from a study of T cell repertoires in cytomegalovirus infection. Study at large: Indicated by public TCR beta signatures were CMV infection and matching HLA type.

MiXCR, run by TCRdb on the reads, gives a single entry per CDR3 protein. The sample has 560,000 or so distinct CDR3 sequences; more than 15% are singletons. Findings and caveats of the study: The response measured ex vivo was dominated by TCR beta clonotypes (HLA-C-restricted and CMV-specific). There were carriers of CMV plus the relevant HLA, and cumulative public TCR beta family frequency identified them.

There are many counts of this clonotype. Its antigen is undetermined. Germline V gives CDR1 SGHAT, CDR2 FQNNGV. The length of the CDR3 is 13 residues. The V end was cut by 4 bases, the J end by 2 bases, with 7 bases between. The rearrangement uses TRBV11-2 and TRBJ2-3; unclear D gene. The sample was CD8+ T cells from PBMCs. The source is a human donor in good health (CMV status not recorded). Some clones in this sample may be carry-over from other donors' samples. This chain's CDR3 is CASSSDLTDTQYF. In nucleotides, the CDR3 is TGTGCCAGCAGCTCGGACCTCACAGATACGCAGTATTTT. The complete variable domain, with remaining parts taken from reference TRBV11-2 and TRBJ2-3, reads EAGVAQSPRYKIIEKRQSVAFWCNPISGHATLYWYQQILGQGPKLLIQFQNNGVVDDSQLPKDRFSAERLKGVDSTLKIQPAKLEDSAVYLCASSSDLTDTQYFGPGTRLTVL.